This entry lists 21 T cell receptor beta chains sequenced from one sample in a study of cytomegalovirus exposure and HLA in healthy donors. The PCR made use of 60 Vbeta and 13 Jbeta primers. Measured with immunoSEQ multiplex PCR; TCRdb has only the in-frame clones, and not every one. The sample has around 200,000 clones, about 79% seen once. Sample: PBMCs. Receptor source: a man aged 18 to 30 in good health and CMV-seronegative.

J is TRBJ2-3 and V is TRBV5-1; 7 nucleotides line up with TRBD2. The J segment lost 0 bases and the V segment lost 5 bases, leaving 6 bases of the junction unmatched. The CDR3 runs 15 residues. Per the germline V gene, CDR1 is SGHRS and CDR2 is YFSETQ. This chain's CDR3 is CASSRSGDSTDTQYF. The CDR3 bases are TGCGCCAGCAGTAGGAGCGGGGACAGCACAGATACGCAGTATTTT.

The sample holds a few counts of this clone. The J gene is TRBJ1-1, the V gene TRBV7-6; no firm D call. CDR3 length: 14 amino acids. The V and J ends lost 0 bases and 1 base respectively, with 6 bases between them. The V gene's germline CDR1 is SGHVS and CDR2 FNYEAQ. DNA for the CDR3: TGTGCCAGCAGCTTAGCTCATCAGAACACTGAAGCTTTCTTT. Amino acid sequence: CASSLAHQNTEAFF.

The chain combines TRBV7-8 with TRBJ2-1; no clear D. V lost 5 bases and J lost 1, with 9 bases in between. The CDR3 covers 14 residues. The germline V gene has CDR1 SGHVS and CDR2 FQNEAQ. CDR3 residues: CASSLLASYNEQFF. For the CDR3, the DNA is TGTGCCAGCAGCCTCTTGGCATCCTACAATGAGCAGTTCTTC.

The CDR3 spells CASSQLAGSSYNEQFF. The CDR3 DNA is TGTGCCAGCAGTCAACTAGCGGGGAGCTCCTACAATGAGCAGTTCTTC. The V and J genes are TRBV27 and TRBJ2-1; 10 bases fit TRBD2. CDR1 and CDR2 from the germline V gene are MNHEY and SMNVEV (reference sequence). Trimming cost V 5 bases and J 0 bases; bases outside gene matches: 4. CDR3 length: 16 amino acids.

J is TRBJ1-1 and V is TRBV4-1; D not resolved. Germline V lookup: CDR1 MGHRA, CDR2 YSYEKL. V lost 1 base and J lost 0, with 9 bases in between. This CDR3 comprises 15 residues. Written as DNA, the CDR3 is TGCGCCAGCAGCCAAGCCCCTCGGGTGAACACTGAAGCTTTCTTT. Translated: CASSQAPRVNTEAFF.

This sequence joins TRBV7-9 and TRBJ2-5; D is undetermined. Germline V gene data show CDR1 as SEHNR and CDR2 as FQNEAQ (reference sequence). CDR3 length equals 12 residues. The ends were cut back, 3 bases at V and 2 bases at J, with 4 bases in the middle. The CDR3 spells CASSFKQETQYF. CDR3 sequence (DNA): TGTGCCAGCAGCTTTAAACAAGAGACCCAGTACTTC.

The chain links TRBV13 to TRBJ2-4; 8 positions agree with TRBD1. This CDR3 spans 14 amino acids. The V gene end was trimmed by 3 bases and the J gene end by 5 bases; junction bases not matched to a gene: 3. CDR1 and CDR2 (germline): PRHDT, FYEKMQ (reference sequence). CDR3 residues: CASSFGQGQNIQYF. In DNA form, the CDR3 reads TGTGCCAGCAGCTTCGGACAGGGACAAAACATTCAGTACTTC.

This chain links TRBV30 with TRBJ2-7; D gene uncertain. The CDR3 is 13 residues long. Germline values: CDR1 GTSNPN, CDR2 SVGIG (reference sequence). Between the trimmed V and J ends, which lost 0 bases and 2 bases, there was a span of 8 bases. CDR3 region: CAWSVLYPYEQYF. The CDR3 nucleotides are TGTGCCTGGAGTGTACTGTACCCCTACGAGCAGTACTTC.

The chain is built from TRBV30 and TRBJ1-4, with 9 nucleotides matching TRBD1. V gave up 1 base and J gave up 4 bases; unmatched junction bases: 10. Per germline, CDR1 GTSNPN and CDR2 SVGIG (reference sequence). CDR3 length: 17 amino acids. CDR3 DNA sequence: TGTGCCTGGAGTGGAAACCGGGACAGGGCGTTTAATGAAAAACTGTTTTTT. It specifies CAWSGNRDRAFNEKLFF.

J is TRBJ1-2 and V is TRBV11-2, with a possible D match to TRBD1 (5 bases). With 4 bases removed from V and 3 bases from J, the gap between germline ends came to 9 bases. CDR1 SGHAT and CDR2 FQNNGV come from the germline V gene. The CDR3 consists of 13 residues. CDR3 coding DNA: TGTGCCAGCAGCTCAGGCAGGGACTATGGCTACACCTTC. It encodes CASSSGRDYGYTF.

This clone was found once. The chain recombines TRBV7-9 with TRBJ1-1; TRBD1 aligns across 8 bases. Germline CDR1 is SEHNR and CDR2 is FQNEAQ (reference sequence). CDR3 length: 14 amino acids. The junction had 8 bases not matched to a gene; V was cut back by 5 bases and J by 6 bases. CDR3 in DNA: TGTGCCAGCAGCCCAGACAGGGGTGCGGCTGAAGCTTTCTTT. Translation gives CASSPDRGAAEAFF.

The rearrangement uses TRBV2 and TRBJ1-2; 11 nucleotides agree with TRBD1. This CDR3 spans 16 amino acids. The trim removed 5 bases at V and 4 bases at J, leaving 9 bases unmatched. Germline V CDR1 and CDR2: SNHLY, FYNNEI. As DNA, the CDR3 is TGTGCCAGCAGTTCCTCGGGGGACAGGGGGATCTATGGCTACACCTTC. It is translated as CASSSSGDRGIYGYTF.

This rearrangement joins TRBV5-1 to TRBJ2-7, with D tentatively TRBD1 (5 bases). The germline V and J ends were trimmed by 4 bases and 4 bases, with 12 bases remaining between them. CDR1 is SGHRS, CDR2 YFSETQ, per germline. The CDR3 spans 13 residues. CDR3 in DNA: TGCGCCAGCAGCCTCAGGGAAGGGTACGAGCAGTACTTC. Protein product: CASSLREGYEQYF.

This clone appeared a single time. The V and J genes are TRBV11-2 and TRBJ2-7; tentative D call: TRBD1 (5 bases). The CDR3 loop spans 12 amino acids. V dropped 0 bases and J dropped 9 bases, with 9 bases sitting between them. Germline CDR1 is SGHAT and CDR2 is FQNNGV. The CDR3 is CASSLDRVGQYF. In DNA form, the CDR3 reads TGTGCCAGCAGCTTAGACAGGGTTGGGCAGTACTTC. The whole variable domain, filled in from reference TRBV11-2 and TRBJ2-7, reads EAGVAQSPRYKIIEKRQSVAFWCNPISGHATLYWYQQILGQGPKLLIQFQNNGVVDDSQLPKDRFSAERLKGVDSTLKIQPAKLEDSAVYLCASSLDRVGQYFGPGTRLTVT.

The chain recombines TRBV7-9 with TRBJ1-5, with no clear D. V was cut by 4 bases and J by 5 bases, with 9 bases left in between. CDR1 is SEHNR, CDR2 FQNEAQ, per germline (reference sequence). CDR3 length equals 13 residues. CDR3 amino acids: CASSSSPDQPQHF. In nucleotides, the CDR3 is TGTGCCAGCAGCTCTTCTCCGGATCAGCCCCAGCATTTT. Full variable domain (missing parts from reference TRBV7-9 and TRBJ1-5): DTGVSQNPRHKITKRGQNVTFRCDPISEHNRLYWYRQTLGQGPEFLTYFQNEAQLEKSRLLSDRFSAERPKGSFSTLEIQRTEQGDSAMYLCASSSSPDQPQHFGDGTRLSIL.

This chain joins TRBV30 and TRBJ2-1; TRBD2 matches 7 bases. The CDR3 is made up of 15 amino acids. Looked up from germline, CDR1 is GTSNPN and CDR2 is SVGIG (reference sequence). Trimming at V came to 2 bases and at J to 4 bases, leaving 8 bases not matched to a gene. CDR3 loop: CAWSSWGGNYNEQFF. DNA for the CDR3: TGTGCCTGGAGTTCTTGGGGGGGGAATTACAATGAGCAGTTCTTC.

The table lists this clone with a few counts. The V gene is TRBV30, the J gene TRBJ1-5; D gene unclear. The CDR3 length is 13 residues. Trimming left V 2 bases short and J 2 bases short, with 7 bases between. CDR1 and CDR2 from the germline V gene are GTSNPN and SVGIG (reference sequence). The CDR3 region is CAWSREGNQPQHF. In nucleotides, the CDR3 is TGTGCCTGGAGTCGAGAGGGCAATCAGCCCCAGCATTTT. The complete variable domain, with remaining parts taken from reference TRBV30 and TRBJ1-5, reads SQTIHQWPATLVQPVGSPLSLECTVEGTSNPNLYWYRQAAGRGLQLLFYSVGIGQISSEVPQNLSASRPQDRQFILSSKKLLLSDSGFYLCAWSREGNQPQHFGDGTRLSIL.

The rearrangement links TRBV7-3 to TRBJ2-3, with TRBD1 matching 8 bases. The germline CDR1 and CDR2 sequences are SGHTA and FQGTGA. The CDR3 length is 17 residues. Trimming cost V 3 bases and J 4 bases; bases outside gene matches: 12. The CDR3 DNA reads TGTGCCAGCAGCTTTACAGGGCAGGGGGCACTTGCAGATACGCAGTATTTT. Protein: CASSFTGQGALADTQYF.

The V gene is TRBV27, the J gene TRBJ1-5; TRBD1 aligns across 8 bases. CDR1 MNHEY and CDR2 SMNVEV come from the germline V gene (reference sequence). CDR3 length equals 15 residues. Germline trimming cut 8 bases from V and 4 bases from J; bases unmatched to any gene: 10. The DNA of the CDR3 is TGTGCCAGCCGATCCTACAGGGGGGGAAATCAGCCCCAGCATTTT. As protein: CASRSYRGGNQPQHF.

This chain links TRBV2 with TRBJ2-3; the match to TRBD2 covers 11 bases. Looked up from germline, CDR1 is SNHLY and CDR2 is FYNNEI. Losses at the gene ends were 2 bases for V and 5 bases for J; bases not matched to a gene: 6. The CDR3 sequence is 16 residues long. The CDR3 loop reads CASSELAGGLVDTQYF. CDR3 nucleotide sequence: TGTGCCAGCAGTGAACTAGCGGGAGGTCTGGTAGATACGCAGTATTTT.

In this sample, this clone turned up once. V is TRBV27 and J is TRBJ2-3, with a weak D call TRBD1 (5 bases). CDR3 length: 17 amino acids. Trimming removed 5 bases at V and 7 bases at J, with 25 bases between. Germline V lookup: CDR1 MNHEY, CDR2 SMNVEV (reference sequence). Written as DNA, the CDR3 is TGTGCCAGCAGTCTTGGTAGGGGATCGACTCAACCTTATACGCAGTATTTT. Amino acids: CASSLGRGSTQPYTQYF.